The clone carrying this T cell receptor (beta chain) has just a few counts. What it binds is unknown. The data derive from a study of T-cell reconstitution after alpha-beta-depleted transplantation in children. Notes on the study in general: The origin of high day-60 TCRbeta diversity in some patients lay in surviving recipient T cells and thymic progenitors. Roughly two months post-transplant, alpha-beta T cells reportedly originated from several hundred graft clones that had expanded. A year had passed since transplant, and T-cell counts and diversity by then came mostly from newly produced T cells.

The germline V gene has CDR1 LGHNA and CDR2 YSLEER. V lost 4 bases and J 9 bases, leaving 16 bases between the germline ends. The CDR3 has 14 amino acids. A library of TCRbeta sequences, prepared with unique molecular identifiers, was generated. From the PCR reads, TCRdb called clonotypes with MiXCR, one entry per CDR3 protein. Here the sample spans about 980,000 distinct CDR3 sequences, roughly 29% being singletons. The sequencing used PBMCs, mostly from graft donor cells, collected 360 days after TCRalphabeta/CD19-depleted stem cell transplant. The V call is TRBV4-3, the J call TRBJ2-1; weak D call: TRBD2 (5 bases). This receptor was taken from a boy in the first two years of life who had a stem cell transplant for SCID, so the T cells may come from the graft donor. The CDR3 coding sequence is TGCGCCAGCAGCCTCGACCGGACCGGGGTTGAGCAGTTCTTC. Translation gives CASSLDRTGVEQFF.